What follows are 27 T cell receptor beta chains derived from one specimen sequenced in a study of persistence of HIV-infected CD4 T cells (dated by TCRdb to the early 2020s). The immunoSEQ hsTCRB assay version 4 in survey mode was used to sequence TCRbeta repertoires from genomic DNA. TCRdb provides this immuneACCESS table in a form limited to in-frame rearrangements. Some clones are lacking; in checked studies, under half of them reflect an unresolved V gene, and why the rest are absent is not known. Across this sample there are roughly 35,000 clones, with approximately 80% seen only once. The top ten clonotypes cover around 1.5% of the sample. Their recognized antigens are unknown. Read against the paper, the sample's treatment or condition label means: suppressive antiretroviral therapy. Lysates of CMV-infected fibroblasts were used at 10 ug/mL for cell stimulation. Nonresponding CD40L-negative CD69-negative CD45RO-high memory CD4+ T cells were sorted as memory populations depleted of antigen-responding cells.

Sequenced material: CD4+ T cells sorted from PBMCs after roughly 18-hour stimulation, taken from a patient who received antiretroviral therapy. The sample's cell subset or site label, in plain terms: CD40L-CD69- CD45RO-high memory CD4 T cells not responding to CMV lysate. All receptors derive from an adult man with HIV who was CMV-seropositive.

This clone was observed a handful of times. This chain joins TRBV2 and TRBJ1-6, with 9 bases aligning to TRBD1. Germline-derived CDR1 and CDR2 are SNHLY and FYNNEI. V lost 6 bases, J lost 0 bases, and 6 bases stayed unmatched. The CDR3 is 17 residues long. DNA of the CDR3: TGTGCCAGCAGGCCCATGACAGGGGGCTCCTATAATTCACCCCTCCACTTT. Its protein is CASRPMTGGSYNSPLHF.

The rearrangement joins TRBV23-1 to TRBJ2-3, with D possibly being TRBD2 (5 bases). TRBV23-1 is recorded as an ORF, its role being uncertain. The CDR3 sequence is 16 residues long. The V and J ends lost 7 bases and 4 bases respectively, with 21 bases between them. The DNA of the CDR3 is TGCGCCAGCACGCCCCCCCATCAGCGGATATCAGATACGCAGTATTTT. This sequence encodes CASTPPHQRISDTQYF.

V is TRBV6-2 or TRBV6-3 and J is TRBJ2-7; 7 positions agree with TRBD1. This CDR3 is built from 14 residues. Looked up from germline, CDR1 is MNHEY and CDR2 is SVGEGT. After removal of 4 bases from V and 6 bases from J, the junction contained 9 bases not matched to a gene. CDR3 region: CASSSTGQSAEQYF. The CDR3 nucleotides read TGTGCCAGCAGTTCCACGGGACAGTCGGCCGAGCAGTACTTC.

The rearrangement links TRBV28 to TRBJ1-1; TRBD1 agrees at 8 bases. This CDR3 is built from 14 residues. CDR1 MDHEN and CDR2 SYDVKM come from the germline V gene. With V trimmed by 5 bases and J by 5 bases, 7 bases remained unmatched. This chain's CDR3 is CASSRPGQVTEAFF. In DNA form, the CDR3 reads TGTGCCAGCAGTCGTCCGGGACAGGTGACTGAAGCTTTCTTT.

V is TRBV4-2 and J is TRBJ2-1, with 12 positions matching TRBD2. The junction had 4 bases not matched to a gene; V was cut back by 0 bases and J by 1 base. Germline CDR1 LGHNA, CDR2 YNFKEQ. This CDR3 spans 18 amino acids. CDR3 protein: CASSQELAGGYSYNEQFF. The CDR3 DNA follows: TGTGCCAGCAGCCAAGAACTAGCGGGGGGCTATTCCTACAATGAGCAGTTCTTC.

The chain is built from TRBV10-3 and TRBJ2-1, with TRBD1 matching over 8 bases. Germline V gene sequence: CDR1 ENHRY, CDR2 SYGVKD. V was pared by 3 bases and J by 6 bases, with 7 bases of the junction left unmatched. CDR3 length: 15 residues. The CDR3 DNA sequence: TGTGCCATCAGTGAAGGAGGACAGGGCATCAATGAGCAGTTCTTC. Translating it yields CAISEGGQGINEQFF.

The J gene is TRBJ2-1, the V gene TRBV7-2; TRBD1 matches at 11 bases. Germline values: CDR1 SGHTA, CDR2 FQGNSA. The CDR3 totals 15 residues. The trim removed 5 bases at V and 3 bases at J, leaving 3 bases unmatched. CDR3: CASSLGQGGYNEQFF. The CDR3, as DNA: TGTGCCAGCAGCCTGGGACAGGGGGGCTACAATGAGCAGTTCTTC.

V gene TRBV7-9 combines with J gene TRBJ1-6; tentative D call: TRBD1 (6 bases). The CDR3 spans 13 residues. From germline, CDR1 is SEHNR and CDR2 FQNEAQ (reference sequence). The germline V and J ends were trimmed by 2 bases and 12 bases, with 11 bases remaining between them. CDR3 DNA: TGTGCCAGCAGCTTACAGGGGAGGGAACCCCTCCACTTT. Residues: CASSLQGREPLHF.

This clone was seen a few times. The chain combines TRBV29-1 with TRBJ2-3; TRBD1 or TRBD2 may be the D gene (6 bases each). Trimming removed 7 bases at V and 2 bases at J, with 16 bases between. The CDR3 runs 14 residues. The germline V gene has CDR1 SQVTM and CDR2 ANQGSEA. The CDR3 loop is CSADTGAHTDTQYF. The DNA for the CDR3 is TGCAGCGCAGATACGGGGGCTCACACAGATACGCAGTATTTT.

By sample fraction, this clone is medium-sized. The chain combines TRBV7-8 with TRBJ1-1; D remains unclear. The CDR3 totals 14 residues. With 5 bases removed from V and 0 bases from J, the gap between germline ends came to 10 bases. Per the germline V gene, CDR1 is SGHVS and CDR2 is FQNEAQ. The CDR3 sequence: CASSLVAMNTEAFF. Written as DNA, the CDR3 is TGTGCCAGCAGCCTGGTGGCCATGAACACTGAAGCTTTCTTT.

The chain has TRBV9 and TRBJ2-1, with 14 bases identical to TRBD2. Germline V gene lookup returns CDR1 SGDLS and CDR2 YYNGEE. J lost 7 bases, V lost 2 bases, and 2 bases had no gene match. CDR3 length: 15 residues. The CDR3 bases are TGTGCCAGCAGCGTTGGGACTAGCGGGGGAAATGAGCAGTTCTTC. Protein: CASSVGTSGGNEQFF.

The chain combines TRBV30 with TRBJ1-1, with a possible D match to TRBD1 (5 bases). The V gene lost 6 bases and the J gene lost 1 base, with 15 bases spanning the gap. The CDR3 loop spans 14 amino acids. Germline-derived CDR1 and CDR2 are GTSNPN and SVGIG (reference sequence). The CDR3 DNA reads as TGTGCCTGCAAGGGGATAAGTCGGAACACTGAAGCTTTCTTT. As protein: CACKGISRNTEAFF.

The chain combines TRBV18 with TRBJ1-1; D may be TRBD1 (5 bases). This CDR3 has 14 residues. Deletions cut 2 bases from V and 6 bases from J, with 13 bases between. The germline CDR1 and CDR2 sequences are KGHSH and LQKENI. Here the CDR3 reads CASSPGADLAEAFF. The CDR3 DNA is TGTGCCAGCTCACCAGGGGCTGATTTGGCTGAAGCTTTCTTT.

CDR3 amino acids: CASSENGSAQLAKNIQYF. CDR3 sequence (DNA): TGCGCCAGCAGTGAAAACGGTAGCGCTCAATTAGCCAAAAACATTCAGTACTTC. The chain employs TRBV10-1 and TRBJ2-4; D is perhaps TRBD2 (5 bases). In germline, CDR1 is WNHNN, CDR2 SYGVQD (reference sequence). CDR3 length: 18 amino acids. Deletions cut 3 bases from V and 0 bases from J, with 18 bases between.

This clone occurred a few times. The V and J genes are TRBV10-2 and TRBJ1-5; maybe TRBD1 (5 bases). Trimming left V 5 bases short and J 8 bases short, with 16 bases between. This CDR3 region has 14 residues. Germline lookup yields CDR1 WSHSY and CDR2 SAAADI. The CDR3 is CASSTGGPHEPQHF. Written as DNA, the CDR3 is TGCGCCAGCAGTACAGGCGGTCCCCATGAGCCCCAGCATTTT.

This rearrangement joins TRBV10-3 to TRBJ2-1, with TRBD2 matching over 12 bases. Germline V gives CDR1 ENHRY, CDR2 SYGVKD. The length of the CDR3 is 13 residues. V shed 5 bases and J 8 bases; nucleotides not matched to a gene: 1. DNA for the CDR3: TGTGCCATCAGTACTAGCGGGGGGTATGAGCAGTTCTTC. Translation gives CAISTSGGYEQFF.

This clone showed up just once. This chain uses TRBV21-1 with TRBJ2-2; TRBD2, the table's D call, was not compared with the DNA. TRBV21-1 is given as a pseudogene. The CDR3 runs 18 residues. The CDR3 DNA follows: TGTGCCAGCAGCAAGGGTAGGGAGAGAATGGGAAGACACGGGGAGCTGTTTTTT. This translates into CASSKGRERMGRHGELFF.

The CDR3 nucleotides read TGTGCCACCTCCGAGAGGCCGTCAACCTACGAGCAGTACTTC. Amino acids: CATSERPSTYEQYF. The J gene is TRBJ2-7, the V gene TRBV19; no reliable D call. Germline assignment: CDR1 LNHDA and CDR2 SQIVND (reference sequence). The CDR3 spans 14 residues. V was cut by 10 bases and J by 2 bases, with 18 bases left in between.

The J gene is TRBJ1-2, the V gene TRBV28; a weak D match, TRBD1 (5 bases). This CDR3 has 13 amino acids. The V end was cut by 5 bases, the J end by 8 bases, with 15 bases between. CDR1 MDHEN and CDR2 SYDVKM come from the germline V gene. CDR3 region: CASSEGASKGYTF. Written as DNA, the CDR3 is TGTGCCAGCAGTGAAGGGGCTTCGAAAGGCTACACCTTC.

This chain's CDR3 is CASSSQGNGGYTF. The CDR3 coding sequence is TGTGCCAGCAGTTCCCAGGGTAACGGGGGCTACACCTTC. This chain connects TRBV6-5 to TRBJ1-2; maybe TRBD1 (5 bases). Trimming pared 4 bases from V and 8 bases from J, leaving 14 bases between. Germline V gene sequence: CDR1 MNHEY, CDR2 SVGAGI. This CDR3 is built from 13 residues.

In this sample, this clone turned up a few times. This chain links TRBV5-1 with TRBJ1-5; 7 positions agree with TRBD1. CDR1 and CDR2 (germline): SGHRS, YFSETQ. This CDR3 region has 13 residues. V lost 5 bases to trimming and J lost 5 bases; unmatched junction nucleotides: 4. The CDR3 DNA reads TGCGCCAGCAGAGGGGGCATGGATCAGCCCCAGCATTTT. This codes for CASRGGMDQPQHF.

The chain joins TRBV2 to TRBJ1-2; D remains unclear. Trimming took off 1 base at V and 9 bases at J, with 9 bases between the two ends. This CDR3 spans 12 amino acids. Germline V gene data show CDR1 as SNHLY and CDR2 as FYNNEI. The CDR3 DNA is TGTGCCAGCAGTGAAGATGCTTTGAGCTACACCTTC. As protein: CASSEDALSYTF. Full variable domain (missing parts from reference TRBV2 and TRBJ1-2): EPEVTQTPSHQVTQMGQEVILRCVPISNHLYFYWYRQILGQKVEFLVSFYNNEISEKSEIFDDQFSVERPDGSNFTLKIRSTKLEDSAMYFCASSEDALSYTFGSGTRLTVV.

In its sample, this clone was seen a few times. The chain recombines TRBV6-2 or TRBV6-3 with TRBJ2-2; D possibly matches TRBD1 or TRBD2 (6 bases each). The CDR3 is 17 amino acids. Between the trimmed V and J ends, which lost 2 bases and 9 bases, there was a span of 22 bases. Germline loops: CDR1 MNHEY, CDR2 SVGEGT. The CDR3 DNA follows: TGTGCCAGCAGTTACCCTGGGATGGGGGGCCCAAGGAGGGAGCTGTTTTTT. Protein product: CASSYPGMGGPRRELFF.

In nucleotides, the CDR3 is TGTGCCAGCAGTTCCCTTGGCGGACTCAATGAGCAGTTCTTC. This sequence encodes CASSSLGGLNEQFF. The rearrangement uses TRBV6-5 and TRBJ2-1; TRBD2 might be the D (5 bases). The V end lost 4 bases, the J end lost 6 bases, and 13 bases lay between the germline ends. Germline V gives CDR1 MNHEY, CDR2 SVGAGI. The CDR3 length is 14 residues.

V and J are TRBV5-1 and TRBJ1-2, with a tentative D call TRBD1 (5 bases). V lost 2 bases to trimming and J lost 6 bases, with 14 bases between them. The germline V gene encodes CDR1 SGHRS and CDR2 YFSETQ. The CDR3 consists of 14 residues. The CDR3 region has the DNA TGCGCCAGCAGCTTCCGTGGGCAGGGCAATGGCTACACCTTC. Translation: CASSFRGQGNGYTF.

CDR3 coding DNA: TGTGCCAGTAGGCCCGACAGGGGGAGGGGATCTGGGGCCAACGTCCTGACTTTC. Translating it yields CASRPDRGRGSGANVLTF. The chain combines TRBV19 with TRBJ2-6, with TRBD1 matching 9 bases. The germline V gene encodes CDR1 LNHDA and CDR2 SQIVND (reference sequence). This CDR3 is 18 amino acids long. V lost 6 bases, J lost 1 base, and 10 bases stayed unmatched.

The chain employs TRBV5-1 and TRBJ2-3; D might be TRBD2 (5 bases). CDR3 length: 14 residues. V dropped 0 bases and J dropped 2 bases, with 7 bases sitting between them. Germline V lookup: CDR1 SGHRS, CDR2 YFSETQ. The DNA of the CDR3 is TGCGCCAGCAGCTTGGGGCTAGCCACAGATACGCAGTATTTT. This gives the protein CASSLGLATDTQYF.